The clone carrying this TCR beta chain was detected ten times or more. The record originates from a study of regulatory T cells in long-lasting Graves disease. With iRepertoire HTBI primers and Arm-PCR of CDR3 regions, TCR beta libraries were built. TCRdb passed the multiplex PCR reads through MiXCR, listing each CDR3 protein once. This sample has 550,000 or so distinct CDR3 sequences, with 12% found just once. The time point was: newly diagnosed GD, antithyroid drugs for less than 3 months. PBMC RNA served as the TCR library source. The V gene lost 4 bases and the J gene lost 5 bases, with 21 bases spanning the gap. Germline CDR1 and CDR2: SGDLS and YYNGEE. The CDR3 covers 16 residues. This sample was shared with a second study, whose subject was T cells in Graves' hyperthyroidism and ophthalmopathy.

J is TRBJ2-5 and V is TRBV9, with D perhaps being TRBD1 or TRBD2 (5 bases each). This clonotype was obtained from a woman in her twenties or thirties with Graves disease. This specimen consisted of peripheral blood mononuclear cells (PBMCs), obtained at new diagnosis, from a patient treated with antithyroid drugs. This chain's CDR3 is CASSLGLAPGGETQYF. The DNA of the CDR3 is TGTGCCAGCAGCCTTGGGTTAGCCCCTGGGGGTGAGACCCAGTACTTC.